A single TCR beta chain is shown here with its context. The sample belongs to a study of shared T cell receptors in the human thymus. Produced via immunoSEQ multiplex PCR; TCRdb's table is partial and in-frame only. The sample lists around 340,000 clones; roughly 94% were seen once. Trimming removed 7 bases at V and 10 bases at J, with 14 bases between. This CDR3 has 12 residues. Germline CDR1 reads SNHLY; CDR2 reads FYNNEI. The sequence was collected from a human donor. Sequenced: thymocytes. This sequence joins TRBV2 and TRBJ2-1; perhaps D is TRBD1 or TRBD2 (7 bases each). The CDR3 DNA is TGTGCCAGCACCAGGGGGGGTTGGGAGCAGTTCTTC. Amino acids: CASTRGGWEQFF.